This TCR beta chain was obtained from a study of blood T cell repertoires in COVID-19. Trimming removed 0 bases from V and 10 bases from J; junction bases left unmatched: 3. This CDR3 has 13 residues. Per the germline V gene, CDR1 is SQVTM and CDR2 is ANQGSEA. The repertoire was sequenced with immunoSEQ multiplex PCR; TCRdb's copy has only in-frame clones and lacks some. The data hold about 240,000 clones, with 70% to 90% observed a single time. The sequencing sample was made of PBMCs or T cells enriched from blood (not recorded which). The TCR was taken from a woman aged 40 to 50 with acute COVID-19. The V call is TRBV29-1, the J call TRBJ1-6, with 7 bases that match TRBD1. The DNA for the CDR3 is TGCAGCGTTGAAGAAAACAGGGGATCACCCCTCCACTTT. Translated, it gives CSVEENRGSPLHF.